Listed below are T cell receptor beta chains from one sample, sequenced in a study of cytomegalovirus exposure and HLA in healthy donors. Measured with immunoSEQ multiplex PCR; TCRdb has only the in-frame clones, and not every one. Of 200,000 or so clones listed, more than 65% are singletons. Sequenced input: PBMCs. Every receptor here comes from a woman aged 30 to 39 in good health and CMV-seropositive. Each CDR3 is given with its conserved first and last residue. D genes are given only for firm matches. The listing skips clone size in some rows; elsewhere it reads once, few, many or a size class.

CASSFQGGSGANVLTF | TGTGCCAGCAGCTTTCAGGGTGGCTCTGGGGCCAACGTCCTGACTTTC | - | TRBV7-2 | - | TRBJ2-6
CASSFQGVNTEAFF | TGCGCCAGCAGCTTCCAGGGGGTTAACACTGAAGCTTTCTTT | - | TRBV5-1 | TRBD1 | TRBJ1-1
CAISGQRTYGYTF | TGTGCCATCAGTGGACAGAGAACCTATGGCTACACCTTC | - | TRBV10-3 | - | TRBJ1-2
CASSLDRFGSHEQYF | TGTGCCAGCAGCTTAGATCGGTTCGGTAGTCACGAGCAGTACTTC | - | TRBV11-2 | - | TRBJ2-7
CASSISGSVYEQYF | TGTGCCAGCAGTATCAGCGGGAGCGTCTACGAGCAGTACTTC | - | TRBV27 | TRBD2 | TRBJ2-7
CASSLDSQETQYF | TGTGCCAGCAGTTTGGACAGCCAAGAGACCCAGTACTTC | - | TRBV6-5 | - | TRBJ2-5
CASSAAKGLAGGSGANVLTF | TGCGCCAGCAGTGCGGCTAAGGGACTAGCGGGAGGTAGTGGGGCCAACGTCCTGACTTTC | - | TRBV10-2 | TRBD2 | TRBJ2-6
CASSIEGDEQYF | TGCGCCAGCAGCATTGAAGGGGACGAGCAGTACTTC | - | TRBV5-1 | - | TRBJ2-7
CASSLRPMGIPLEQYF | TGTGCCAGCAGCCTCAGGCCAATGGGCATCCCTCTCGAGCAGTACTTC | - | TRBV7-2 | - | TRBJ2-7
CASSYSRGEGGYTF | TGTGCCAGCAGTTACTCGAGGGGGGAGGGTGGCTACACCTTC | - | TRBV6-5 | - | TRBJ1-2
CASSEDFLYEQYF | TGTGCCAGCAGTGAAGACTTTCTCTACGAGCAGTACTTC | - | TRBV2 | - | TRBJ2-7
CALGTSSGTYEQYF | TGTGCCCTAGGGACTAGCAGCGGAACCTACGAGCAGTACTTC | once | TRBV28 | TRBD2 | TRBJ2-7
CASREGAGDTQYF | TGTGCCAGCAGAGAGGGGGCGGGAGATACGCAGTATTTT | - | TRBV6-5 | TRBD1 | TRBJ2-3
CASSEARQYGYTF | TGTGCCAGCAGTGAAGCGCGCCAATATGGCTACACCTTC | few | TRBV6-1 | - | TRBJ1-2
CASSVEVDSYGYTF | TGTGCCAGCAGCGTAGAAGTAGACAGCTATGGCTACACCTTC | few | TRBV9 | - | TRBJ1-2
CASSLDTGALYNEQFF | TGTGCCAGCAGCTTAGATACGGGAGCTCTCTACAATGAGCAGTTCTTC | once | TRBV11-2 | - | TRBJ2-1
CASITPGQGSPQPQHF | TGTGCCAGCATCACTCCGGGACAGGGATCCCCTCAGCCCCAGCATTTT | - | TRBV28 | TRBD1 | TRBJ1-5
CASSQDPGQVAEYGYTF | TGCGCCAGCAGCCAAGATCCGGGACAGGTAGCGGAATATGGCTACACCTTC | - | TRBV4-1 | TRBD1 | TRBJ1-2
CASSLSVGARPYEQYF | TGTGCCAGCAGTTTATCTGTCGGAGCCCGTCCCTACGAGCAGTACTTC | - | TRBV27 | - | TRBJ2-7
CASSERELGGSYNEQFF | TGTGCCAGCAGTGAACGGGAATTGGGCGGGTCGTACAATGAGCAGTTCTTC | - | TRBV6-1 | - | TRBJ2-1
CASTSTGGRLGYTF | TGTGCCAGCACCTCTACCGGGGGGCGTCTGGGCTACACCTTC | - | TRBV7-9 | - | TRBJ1-2
CASSRSKGLAGSRSYEQYF | TGTGCCAGTAGTAGGTCCAAGGGACTAGCGGGTAGCAGGTCCTACGAGCAGTACTTC | - | TRBV19 | TRBD2 | TRBJ2-7
CSVEVAYEKLFF | TGCAGCGTTGAAGTGGCCTATGAAAAACTGTTTTTT | once | TRBV29-1 | - | TRBJ1-4
CASSADQSGSFEQFF | TGTGCCAGCAGCGCCGACCAGAGCGGGAGTTTTGAGCAGTTCTTC | - | TRBV9 | TRBD2 | TRBJ2-1
CAISESGNGAGANVLTF | TGTGCCATCAGTGAGTCGGGGAACGGGGCTGGGGCCAACGTCCTGACTTTC | - | TRBV10-3 | - | TRBJ2-6
CASSFRGRFEPQHF | TGTGCCAGCAGTTTTAGGGGGCGCTTCGAACCCCAGCATTTT | - | TRBV27 | TRBD1 | TRBJ1-5
CASSLGTGRAHEQYF | TGTGCCAGCAGCCTCGGGACAGGGAGGGCCCACGAGCAGTACTTC | - | TRBV28 | TRBD1 | TRBJ2-7
CAGTQGGVADTQYF | TGTGCCGGGACACAGGGGGGGGTTGCAGATACGCAGTATTTT | - | TRBV30 | - | TRBJ2-3
CASSWEGREGDEQYF | TGTGCCAGCAGCTGGGAGGGCAGGGAAGGCGACGAGCAGTACTTC | - | TRBV5-5 | TRBD2 | TRBJ2-7
CSARGQTGAFF | TGCAGTGCTAGGGGACAGACCGGAGCTTTCTTT | - | TRBV20-1 | TRBD1 | TRBJ1-1
CASSLTGNSYEQYF | TGTGCCAGCAGCTTAACCGGGAACTCCTACGAGCAGTACTTC | - | TRBV5-5 | - | TRBJ2-7
CASSLARAYNYGYTF | TGTGCCAGCAGCTTGGCGAGGGCTTACAACTATGGCTACACCTTC | - | TRBV5-6 | - | TRBJ1-2
CASSVVPSGRYNEQFF | TGTGCCAGCAGCGTAGTCCCCAGCGGGAGGTACAATGAGCAGTTCTTC | - | TRBV9 | TRBD2 | TRBJ2-1
CASVPPGGEGNTIYF | TGTGCCAGCGTTCCTCCAGGGGGCGAAGGAAACACCATATATTTT | once | TRBV2 | TRBD1 | TRBJ1-3
CASSPLRVTDTQYF | TGCGCCAGCAGTCCGTTGCGGGTCACAGATACGCAGTATTTT | - | TRBV5-1 | - | TRBJ2-3
CASRSLAGAFF | TGTGCCAGCAGAAGCCTCGCTGGAGCTTTCTTT | - | TRBV25-1 | - | TRBJ1-1
CASRSSGAPLQYF | TGTGCCAGCAGATCAAGCGGGGCGCCCCTTCAGTACTTC | - | TRBV28 | TRBD2 | TRBJ2-4
CASSEAGFEQYF | TGTGCCAGCAGTGAGGCAGGGTTCGAGCAGTACTTC | - | TRBV28 | - | TRBJ2-7
CAWSFGQSDPAAFF | TGTGCCTGGAGTTTCGGACAGAGCGATCCTGCGGCTTTCTTT | - | TRBV30 | - | TRBJ1-1